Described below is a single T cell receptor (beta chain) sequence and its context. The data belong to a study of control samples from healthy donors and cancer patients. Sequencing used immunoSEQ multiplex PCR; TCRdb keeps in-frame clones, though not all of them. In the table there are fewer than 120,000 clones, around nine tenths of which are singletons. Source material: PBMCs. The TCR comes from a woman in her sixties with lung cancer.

CDR3: CASSSSLGGFYEQYF. The CDR3 DNA sequence: TGTGCCAGCAGCTCCTCCCTCGGGGGATTCTACGAGCAGTACTTC. This chain uses TRBV11-2 with TRBJ2-7, with a possible D match to TRBD2 (6 bases). CDR3 length: 15 residues. Germline V gene sequence: CDR1 SGHAT, CDR2 FQNNGV. Between the trimmed V and J ends, which lost 4 bases and 3 bases, there was a span of 16 bases.